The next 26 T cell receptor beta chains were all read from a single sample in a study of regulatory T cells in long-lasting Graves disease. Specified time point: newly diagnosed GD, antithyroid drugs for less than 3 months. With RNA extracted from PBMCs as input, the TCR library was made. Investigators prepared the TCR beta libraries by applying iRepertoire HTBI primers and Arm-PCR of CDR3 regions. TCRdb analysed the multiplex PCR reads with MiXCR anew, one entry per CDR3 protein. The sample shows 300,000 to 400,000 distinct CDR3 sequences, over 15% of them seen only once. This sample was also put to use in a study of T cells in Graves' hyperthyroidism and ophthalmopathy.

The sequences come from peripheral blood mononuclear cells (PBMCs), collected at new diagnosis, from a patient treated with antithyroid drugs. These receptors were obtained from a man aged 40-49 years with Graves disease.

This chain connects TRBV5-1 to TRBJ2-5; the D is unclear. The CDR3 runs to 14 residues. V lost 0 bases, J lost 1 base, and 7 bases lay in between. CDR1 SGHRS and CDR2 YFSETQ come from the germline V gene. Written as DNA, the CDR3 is TGCGCCAGCAGCTTGGCAACATTCCAAGAGACCCAGTACTTC. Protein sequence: CASSLATFQETQYF.

CDR3 DNA: TGTGCCAGCAGTCGGGACTACAGGGGCACCGGGGAGCTGTTTTTT. It is translated as CASSRDYRGTGELFF. This chain joins TRBV9 and TRBJ2-2, with D possibly being TRBD1 or TRBD2 (7 bases each). The germline gives CDR1 SGDLS, CDR2 YYNGEE. Trimming cost V 5 bases and J 4 bases, with 15 bases left between them. The CDR3 length is 15 residues.

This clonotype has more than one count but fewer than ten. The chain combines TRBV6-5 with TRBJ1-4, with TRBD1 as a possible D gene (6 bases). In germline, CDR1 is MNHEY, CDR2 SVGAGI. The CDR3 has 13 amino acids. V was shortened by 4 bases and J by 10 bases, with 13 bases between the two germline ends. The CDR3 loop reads CASSWYGGGKLFF. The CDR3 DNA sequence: TGTGCCAGCAGTTGGTACGGAGGGGGAAAACTGTTTTTT.

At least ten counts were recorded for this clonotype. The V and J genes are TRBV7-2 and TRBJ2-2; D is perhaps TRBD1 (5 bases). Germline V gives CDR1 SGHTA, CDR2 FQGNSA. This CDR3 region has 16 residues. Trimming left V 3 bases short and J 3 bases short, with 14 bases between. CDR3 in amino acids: CASSFITGGDTGELFF. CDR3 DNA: TGTGCCAGCAGCTTTATCACAGGTGGTGACACCGGGGAGCTGTTTTTT.

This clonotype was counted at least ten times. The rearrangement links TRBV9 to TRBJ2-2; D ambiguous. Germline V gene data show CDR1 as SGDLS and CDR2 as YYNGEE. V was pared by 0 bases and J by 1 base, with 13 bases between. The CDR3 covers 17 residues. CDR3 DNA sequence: TGTGCCAGCAGCGTAGCCCTGGAAGCGCAGAACACCGGGGAGCTGTTTTTT. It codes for CASSVALEAQNTGELFF.

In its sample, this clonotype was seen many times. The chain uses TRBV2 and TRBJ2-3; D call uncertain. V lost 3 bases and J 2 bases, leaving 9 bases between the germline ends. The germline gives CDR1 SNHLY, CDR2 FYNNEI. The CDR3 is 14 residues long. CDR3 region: CASSDIRFTDTQYF. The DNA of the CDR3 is TGTGCCAGCAGTGATATTCGATTCACAGATACGCAGTATTTT.

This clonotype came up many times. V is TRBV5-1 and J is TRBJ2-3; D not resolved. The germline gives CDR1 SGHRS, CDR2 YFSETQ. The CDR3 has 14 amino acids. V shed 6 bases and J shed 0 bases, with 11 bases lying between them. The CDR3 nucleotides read TGCGCCAGCAAACAGCTTACTAGCACAGATACGCAGTATTTT. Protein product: CASKQLTSTDTQYF.

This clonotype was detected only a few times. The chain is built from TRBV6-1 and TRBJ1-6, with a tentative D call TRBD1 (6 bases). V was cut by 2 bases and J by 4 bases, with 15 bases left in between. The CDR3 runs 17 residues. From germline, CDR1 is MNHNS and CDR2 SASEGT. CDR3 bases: TGTGCCAGCAGTGAATCGAACACAGGGTGGTATAATTCACCCCTCCACTTT. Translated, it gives CASSESNTGWYNSPLHF.

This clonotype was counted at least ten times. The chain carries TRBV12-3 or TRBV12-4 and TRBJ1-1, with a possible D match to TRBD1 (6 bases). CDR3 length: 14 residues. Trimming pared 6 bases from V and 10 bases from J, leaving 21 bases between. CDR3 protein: CASSYRDIPSVAFF. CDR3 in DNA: TGTGCCAGCAGCTACCGGGACATACCCTCTGTAGCTTTCTTT.

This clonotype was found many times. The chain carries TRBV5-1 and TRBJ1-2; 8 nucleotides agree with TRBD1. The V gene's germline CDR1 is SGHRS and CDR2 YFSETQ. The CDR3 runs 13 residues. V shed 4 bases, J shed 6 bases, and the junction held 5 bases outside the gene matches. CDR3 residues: CASSTTGEDGYTF. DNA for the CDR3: TGCGCCAGCAGCACGACAGGGGAGGATGGCTACACCTTC.

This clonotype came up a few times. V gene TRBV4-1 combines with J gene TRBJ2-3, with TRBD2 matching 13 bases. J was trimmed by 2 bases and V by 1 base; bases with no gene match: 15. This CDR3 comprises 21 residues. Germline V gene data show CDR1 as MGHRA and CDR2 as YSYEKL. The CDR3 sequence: CASSQAGILAGGLIFTDTQYF. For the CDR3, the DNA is TGCGCCAGCAGCCAAGCGGGTATACTAGCGGGGGGGCTCATCTTCACAGATACGCAGTATTTT.

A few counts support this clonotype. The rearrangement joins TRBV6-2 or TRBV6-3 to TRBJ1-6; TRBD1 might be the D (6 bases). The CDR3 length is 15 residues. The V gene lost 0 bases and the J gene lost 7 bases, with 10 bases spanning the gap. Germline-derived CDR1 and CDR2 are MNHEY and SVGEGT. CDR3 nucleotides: TGTGCCAGCAGTTACTCGGACAGACCCAATTCACCCCTCCACTTT. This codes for CASSYSDRPNSPLHF.

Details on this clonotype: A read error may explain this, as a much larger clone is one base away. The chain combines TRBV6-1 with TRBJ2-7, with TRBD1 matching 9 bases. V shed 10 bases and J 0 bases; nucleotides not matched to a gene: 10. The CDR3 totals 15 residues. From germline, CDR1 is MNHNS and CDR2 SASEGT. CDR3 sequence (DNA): TGTGCCAACAGGGCCGGGACAGGGTCCTCCTACGAGCAGTACTTC. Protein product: CANRAGTGSSYEQYF.

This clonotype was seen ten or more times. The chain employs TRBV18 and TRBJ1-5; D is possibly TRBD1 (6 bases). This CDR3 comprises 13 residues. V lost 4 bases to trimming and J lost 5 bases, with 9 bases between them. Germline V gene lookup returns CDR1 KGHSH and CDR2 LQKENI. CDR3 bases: TGTGCCAGCTCACTGGGGGCCGATCAGCCCCAGCATTTT. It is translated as CASSLGADQPQHF. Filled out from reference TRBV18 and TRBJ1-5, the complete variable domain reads NAGVMQNPRHLVRRRGQEARLRCSPMKGHSHVYWYRQLPEEGLKFMVYLQKENIIDESGMPKERFSAEFPKEGPSILRIQQVVRGDSAAYFCASSLGADQPQHFGDGTRLSIL.

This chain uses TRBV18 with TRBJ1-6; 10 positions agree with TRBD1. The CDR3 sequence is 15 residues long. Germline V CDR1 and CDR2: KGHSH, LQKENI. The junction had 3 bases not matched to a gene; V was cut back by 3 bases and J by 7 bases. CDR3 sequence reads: CASSPGQGKNSPLHF. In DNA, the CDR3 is TGTGCCAGCTCACCGGGACAGGGGAAGAATTCACCCCTCCACTTT.

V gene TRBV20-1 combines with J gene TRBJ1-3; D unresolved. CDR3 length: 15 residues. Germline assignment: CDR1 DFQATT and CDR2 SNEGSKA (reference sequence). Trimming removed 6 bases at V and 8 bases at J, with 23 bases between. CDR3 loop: CSAKPWEVSLDTIYF. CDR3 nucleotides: TGCAGTGCAAAACCCTGGGAGGTTTCGTTGGACACCATATATTTT.

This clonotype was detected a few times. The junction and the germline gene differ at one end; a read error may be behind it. The CDR3 bases are TGTGCTAGCAGCCAAGGACAGGGCCCCACAGATACGCAGTATTTT. Translated: CASSQGQGPTDTQYF. V gene TRBV7-7 combines with J gene TRBJ2-3; TRBD1 aligns across 8 bases. The germline CDR1 and CDR2 sequences are SSHAT and FNYEAQ (reference sequence). The CDR3 length is 15 residues.

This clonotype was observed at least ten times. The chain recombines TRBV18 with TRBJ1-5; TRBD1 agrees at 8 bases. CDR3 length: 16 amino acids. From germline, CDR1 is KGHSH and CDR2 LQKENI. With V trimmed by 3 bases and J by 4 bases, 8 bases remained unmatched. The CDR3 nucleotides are TGTGCCAGCTCACCCTCTCGGACAGGGAATAATCAGCCCCAGCATTTT. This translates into CASSPSRTGNNQPQHF. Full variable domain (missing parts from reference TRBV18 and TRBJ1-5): NAGVMQNPRHLVRRRGQEARLRCSPMKGHSHVYWYRQLPEEGLKFMVYLQKENIIDESGMPKERFSAEFPKEGPSILRIQQVVRGDSAAYFCASSPSRTGNNQPQHFGDGTRLSIL.

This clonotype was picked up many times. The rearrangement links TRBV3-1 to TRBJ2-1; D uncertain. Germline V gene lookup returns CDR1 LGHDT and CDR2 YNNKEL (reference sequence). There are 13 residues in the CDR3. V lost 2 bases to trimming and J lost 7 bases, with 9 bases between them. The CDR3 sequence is CASSQKFSNEQFF. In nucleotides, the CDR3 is TGTGCCAGCAGCCAAAAGTTTTCTAATGAGCAGTTCTTC.

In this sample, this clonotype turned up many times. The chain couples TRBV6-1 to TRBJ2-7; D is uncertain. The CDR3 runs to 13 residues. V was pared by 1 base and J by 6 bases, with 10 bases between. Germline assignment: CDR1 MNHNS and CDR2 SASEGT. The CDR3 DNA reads TGTGCCAGCAGTGAAGGCCTGTTGGGCGAGCAGTACTTC. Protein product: CASSEGLLGEQYF.

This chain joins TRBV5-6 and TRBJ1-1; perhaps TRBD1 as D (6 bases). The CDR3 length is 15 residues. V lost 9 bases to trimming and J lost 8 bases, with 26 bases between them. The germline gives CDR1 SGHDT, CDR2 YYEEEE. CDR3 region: CATSSPSGAYTEAFF. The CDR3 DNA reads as TGTGCCACCAGTTCCCCCTCAGGGGCGTATACAGAAGCTTTCTTT.

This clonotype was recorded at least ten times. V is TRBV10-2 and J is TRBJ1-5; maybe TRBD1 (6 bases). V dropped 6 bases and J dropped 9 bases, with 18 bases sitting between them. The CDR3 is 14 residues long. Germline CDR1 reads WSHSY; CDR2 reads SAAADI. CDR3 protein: CASSPDRTLGPQHF. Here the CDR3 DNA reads TGCGCCAGCAGCCCCGACAGGACCCTAGGGCCCCAGCATTTT.

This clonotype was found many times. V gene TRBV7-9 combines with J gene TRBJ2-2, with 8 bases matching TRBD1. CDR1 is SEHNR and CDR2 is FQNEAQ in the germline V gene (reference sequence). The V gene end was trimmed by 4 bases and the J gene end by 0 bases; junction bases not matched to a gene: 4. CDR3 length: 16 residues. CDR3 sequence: CASSSTDRANTGELFF. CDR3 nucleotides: TGTGCCAGCAGCTCAACGGACAGGGCGAACACCGGGGAGCTGTTTTTT.

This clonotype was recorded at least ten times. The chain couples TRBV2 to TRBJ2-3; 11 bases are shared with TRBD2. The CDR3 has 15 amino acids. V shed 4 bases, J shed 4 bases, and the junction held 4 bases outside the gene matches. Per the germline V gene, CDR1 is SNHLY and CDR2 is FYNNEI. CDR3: CASSALAGVADTQYF. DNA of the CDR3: TGTGCCAGCAGTGCACTAGCGGGGGTCGCAGATACGCAGTATTTT.

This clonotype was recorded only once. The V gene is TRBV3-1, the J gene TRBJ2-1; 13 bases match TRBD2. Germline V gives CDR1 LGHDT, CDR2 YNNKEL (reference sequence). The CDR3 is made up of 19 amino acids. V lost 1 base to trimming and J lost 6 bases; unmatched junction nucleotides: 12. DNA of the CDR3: TGTGCCAGCAGCCAAGGGGGGGGGGGGGGACTAGCGGGGCTCAATGAGCAGTTCTTC. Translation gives CASSQGGGGGLAGLNEQFF.

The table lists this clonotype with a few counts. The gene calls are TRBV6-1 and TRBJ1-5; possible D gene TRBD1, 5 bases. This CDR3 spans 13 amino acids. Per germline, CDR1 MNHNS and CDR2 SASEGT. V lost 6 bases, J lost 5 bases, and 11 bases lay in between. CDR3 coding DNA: TGTGCCAGCAGCAGGGACCGAGATCAGCCCCAGCATTTT. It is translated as CASSRDRDQPQHF.